This T cell receptor (beta chain) was retrieved from a study of naive and memory T cell subsets. A note on this clonotype: Its antigen is unknown.

Findings of the study overall: Over 95% of naive TCR sequences appeared only once after error correction, unlike memory subsets. A few larger clonotypes appeared in naive repertoires, especially CD8, possibly memory cells re-expressing CD45RA. In CD4 and CD8 cells, diversity dropped from naive through EMRA.

The junction had 4 bases not matched to a gene; V was cut back by 6 bases and J by 3 bases. CDR1 is MNHEY, CDR2 SVGEGT, per germline. CDR3 length: 13 amino acids. Both TRBC1 and TRBC2 were covered by a beta constant-region primer of two equimolar oligonucleotides. Nested alpha and beta constant-region primers with the SP2 primer drove four PCR rounds on ligated cDNA. A 12-nucleotide UMI and the SP2 primer were added to the cDNA 3' end by oligonucleotide ligation. MiXCR, run by TCRdb on the UMI-ligation and nested PCR reads, gives a single entry per CDR3 protein. The sample lists 120,000 to 150,000 distinct CDR3 sequences, more than 15% occurring once.

The specimen was naive CD8+ T cells from blood. This receptor was identified in a human donor in good health. V usage is TRBV6-2 or TRBV6-3 and J usage is TRBJ1-1, with TRBD1 matching over 7 bases. CDR3 in DNA: TGTGCCAGCAGAACCACAGGGGACACTGAAGCTTTCTTT. This gives the protein CASRTTGDTEAFF.